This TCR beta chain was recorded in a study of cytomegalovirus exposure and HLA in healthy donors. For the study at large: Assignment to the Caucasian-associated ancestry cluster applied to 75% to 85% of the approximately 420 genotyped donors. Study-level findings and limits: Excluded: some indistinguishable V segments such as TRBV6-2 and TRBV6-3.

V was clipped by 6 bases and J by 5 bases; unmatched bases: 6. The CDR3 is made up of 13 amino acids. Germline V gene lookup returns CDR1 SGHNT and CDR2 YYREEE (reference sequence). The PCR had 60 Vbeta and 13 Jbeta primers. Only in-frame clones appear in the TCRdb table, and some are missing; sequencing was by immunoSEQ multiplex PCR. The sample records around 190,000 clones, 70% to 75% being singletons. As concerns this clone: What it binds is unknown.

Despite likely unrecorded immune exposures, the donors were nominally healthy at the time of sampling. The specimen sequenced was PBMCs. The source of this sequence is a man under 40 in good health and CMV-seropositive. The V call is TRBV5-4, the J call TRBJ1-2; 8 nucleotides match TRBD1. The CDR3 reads CASNQGARYGYTF. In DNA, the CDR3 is TGTGCCAGCAACCAGGGGGCGCGTTATGGCTACACCTTC.